One sample yielded the 8 T cell receptor beta chains listed below, sequenced in a study of long-term antiretroviral therapy in people with HIV. Survey level was the resolution at which the v3.0 immunoSEQ assay ran. Only in-frame clones appear in the TCRdb table, and some are missing; sequencing was by immunoSEQ multiplex PCR. The table has around 28,000 clones, 75% to 90% seen once. This material consisted of unsorted PBMCs, taken 2.3 years after starting antiretroviral therapy. The receptors derive from a man aged 35 to 55 with HIV.

This sequence joins TRBV19 and TRBJ2-3; D call uncertain. V was clipped by 7 bases and J by 4 bases, with 12 bases between them. The CDR3 consists of 13 residues. Germline V gene sequence: CDR1 LNHDA, CDR2 SQIVND (reference sequence). CDR3 bases: TGTGCCAGTAACCGGTGGGGTGCAGATACGCAGTATTTT. This sequence encodes CASNRWGADTQYF. Full variable domain (rest looked up from reference TRBV19 and TRBJ2-3): DGGITQSPKYLFRKEGQNVTLSCEQNLNHDAMYWYRQDPGQGLRLIYYSQIVNDFQKGDIAEGYSVSREKKESFPLTVTSAQKNPTAFYLCASNRWGADTQYFGPGTRLTVL.

In its sample, this clone was seen a few times. The chain links TRBV19 to TRBJ1-5; D call uncertain. This CDR3 has 12 residues. Trimming cost V 6 bases and J 5 bases, with 8 bases left between them. CDR1 is LNHDA, CDR2 SQIVND, per germline (reference sequence). CDR3 residues: CASRNIHQPQHF. The CDR3 DNA sequence: TGTGCCAGTAGGAATATTCATCAGCCCCAGCATTTT. Complete variable domain (other parts from reference TRBV19 and TRBJ1-5): DGGITQSPKYLFRKEGQNVTLSCEQNLNHDAMYWYRQDPGQGLRLIYYSQIVNDFQKGDIAEGYSVSREKKESFPLTVTSAQKNPTAFYLCASRNIHQPQHFGDGTRLSIL.

The chain recombines TRBV18 with TRBJ1-1, with 7 bases lining up with TRBD1. The germline V gene encodes CDR1 KGHSH and CDR2 LQKENI. V lost 3 bases to trimming and J lost 3 bases; unmatched junction nucleotides: 7. The length of the CDR3 is 15 residues. As DNA, the CDR3 is TGTGCCAGCTCACCGGGCGGAGACAGGGACACTGAAGCTTTCTTT. It specifies CASSPGGDRDTEAFF.

This chain links TRBV27 with TRBJ2-6; D is perhaps TRBD2 (6 bases). The CDR3 extends over 15 amino acids. Germline CDR1 is MNHEY and CDR2 is SMNVEV (reference sequence). V was trimmed by 1 base and J by 2 bases, leaving 6 bases between them. The CDR3 reads CASSLWGAGANVLTF. The CDR3 DNA sequence: TGTGCCAGCAGTTTATGGGGGGCTGGGGCCAACGTCCTGACTTTC.

J is TRBJ1-3 and V is TRBV4-2; no clear D gene. The CDR3 has 18 residues. The V end was cut by 1 base, the J end by 0 bases, with 16 bases between. The V gene's germline CDR1 is LGHNA and CDR2 YNFKEQ. The CDR3 here is CASSQGGVGSFSGNTIYF. The CDR3 bases are TGTGCCAGCAGCCAAGGGGGAGTAGGTAGCTTCTCTGGAAACACCATATATTTT.

V usage is TRBV20-1 and J usage is TRBJ2-7, with D hard to call. This CDR3 spans 11 amino acids. The germline V and J ends were trimmed by 7 bases and 6 bases, with 13 bases remaining between them. Per the germline V gene, CDR1 is DFQATT and CDR2 is SNEGSKA (reference sequence). The CDR3, as DNA: TGCAGTGGGAACAAGGATGGCGAGCAGTACTTC. This translates into CSGNKDGEQYF.

The rearrangement joins TRBV6-6 to TRBJ1-1; D not certain. The CDR3 is 13 residues long. CDR1 and CDR2 from the germline V gene are MNHNY and SVGAGI (reference sequence). Trimming pared 4 bases from V and 1 base from J, leaving 7 bases between. CDR3 nucleotides: TGTGCCAGCAGTTCCCGCGGGAACACTGAAGCTTTCTTT. Translating gives CASSSRGNTEAFF.

This clone occurred once. The chain links TRBV30 to TRBJ1-2; 9 bases line up with TRBD1. Looked up from germline, CDR1 is GTSNPN and CDR2 is SVGIG (reference sequence). The CDR3 loop spans 14 amino acids. V shed 2 bases and J 4 bases; nucleotides not matched to a gene: 5. CDR3 nucleotides: TGTGCCTGGAGTCCGGACAGGGGCTTCTATGGCTACACCTTC. Encoded protein: CAWSPDRGFYGYTF.